This TCR beta chain was captured in a study of blood T cells in healthy people across ages. Study information: Per every two T cells, about one barcoded beta molecule was captured by template switching.

The germline gives CDR1 SGHRS, CDR2 YFSETQ. V trimming: 5 bases; J trimming: 0 bases; junction bases outside the gene matches: 3. This CDR3 region has 15 residues. This clonotype was observed a few times. A second PCR of about 6 to 11 cycles used a sample-barcoded 5' primer and a J-beta primer mix. A tag from a template-switch adaptor with 12 random nucleotides marked each cDNA molecule. One entry per CDR3 protein, called by TCRdb with MiXCR from the 5' RACE reads. The sample carries fewer than 650,000 distinct CDR3 sequences, approximately 26% recorded once. The data were also submitted as part of a second study, on T cells of mothers and their children.

The chain couples TRBV5-1 to TRBJ2-1; 9 nucleotides line up with TRBD1. The sequence came from a boy aged 2-15 years in good health. Material for sequencing was blood. The CDR3 nucleotides read TGCGCCAGCAGAGACAGGGGGAGCTCCTACAATGAGCAGTTCTTC. Its protein is CASRDRGSSYNEQFF.